What follows are 22 T cell receptor beta chains derived from one specimen sequenced in a study of blood T cell repertoires in COVID-19. Libraries were prepared by immunoSEQ multiplex PCR; TCRdb keeps only in-frame clonotypes and omits some of them. The repertoire holds around 250,000 clones, with 70% to 90% as singletons. The sample was PBMCs or T cells enriched from blood (not recorded which). These receptors were taken from a woman in her 50s who had recovered from COVID-19.

The chain links TRBV5-1 to TRBJ1-5; no reliable D call. In germline, CDR1 is SGHRS, CDR2 YFSETQ. Trimming cost V 1 base and J 0 bases, with 11 bases left between them. CDR3 length: 16 amino acids. CDR3 sequence (DNA): TGCGCCAGCAGCTTGCACCGGACTAATAGCAATCAGCCCCAGCATTTT. This codes for CASSLHRTNSNQPQHF.

This sequence joins TRBV11-2 and TRBJ1-4; no clear D. Germline V CDR1 and CDR2: SGHAT, FQNNGV. The CDR3 covers 15 residues. With 0 bases removed from V and 6 bases from J, the gap between germline ends came to 11 bases. DNA of the CDR3: TGTGCCAGCAGCTTAGACCAGGATTACCATGAAAAACTGTTTTTT. It is translated as CASSLDQDYHEKLFF.

CDR3 protein: CASSLGIYGYTF. CDR3 DNA: TGTGCCAGCAGTTTGGGCATCTATGGCTACACCTTC. This sequence joins TRBV12-3 or TRBV12-4 and TRBJ1-2; no clear D. Trimming took 3 bases from V and 4 from J, leaving 6 bases between them. The CDR3 extends over 12 amino acids.

This chain links TRBV7-2 with TRBJ2-7; 9 bases map to TRBD1. Germline V CDR1 and CDR2: SGHTA, FQGNSA. This CDR3 contains 17 residues. Trimming cost V 1 base and J 4 bases; bases outside gene matches: 11. Written as DNA, the CDR3 is TGTGCCAGCAGCTTAGTAGCCTCTGGGACAGGGTCATACGAGCAGTACTTC. Protein: CASSLVASGTGSYEQYF.

The chain joins TRBV27 to TRBJ2-2; unclear D gene. The CDR3 has 15 amino acids. V was trimmed by 3 bases and J by 1 base, leaving 9 bases between them. Germline CDR1 and CDR2: MNHEY and SMNVEV (reference sequence). CDR3 residues: CASSFFGGNTGELFF. CDR3 DNA sequence: TGTGCCAGCAGTTTTTTTGGCGGGAACACCGGGGAGCTGTTTTTT.

J is TRBJ1-6 and V is TRBV12-3 or TRBV12-4; the D gene is possibly TRBD1 (5 bases). The CDR3 consists of 13 residues. V lost 3 bases to trimming and J lost 8 bases, with 8 bases between them. CDR3 loop: CASSFLGHSPLHF. The CDR3 DNA follows: TGTGCCAGCAGTTTTTTGGGGCATTCACCCCTCCACTTT.

This chain connects TRBV28 to TRBJ1-2, with 8 nucleotides matching TRBD1. The CDR3 is 15 residues long. V was pared by 3 bases and J by 4 bases, with 7 bases of the junction left unmatched. The germline gives CDR1 MDHEN, CDR2 SYDVKM. CDR3 coding DNA: TGTGCCAGCAGTTTTGGACAGGGCATCACCTATGGCTACACCTTC. Its protein is CASSFGQGITYGYTF.

The chain joins TRBV5-4 to TRBJ2-5, with 7 nucleotides matching TRBD2. Trimming removed 6 bases from V and 5 bases from J; junction bases left unmatched: 13. This CDR3 contains 15 residues. Germline CDR1 is SGHNT and CDR2 is YYREEE (reference sequence). The CDR3 sequence: CASTAGTGGRETQYF. For the CDR3, the DNA is TGTGCCAGCACTGCGGGGACGGGAGGTAGGGAGACCCAGTACTTC.

This chain uses TRBV27 with TRBJ1-1; no firm D call. Germline-derived CDR1 and CDR2 are MNHEY and SMNVEV (reference sequence). Trimming removed 0 bases from V and 1 base from J, with 9 bases in between. CDR3 length equals 15 residues. The CDR3 sequence is CASSLSERANTEAFF. Here the CDR3 DNA reads TGTGCCAGCAGTTTATCTGAACGAGCGAACACTGAAGCTTTCTTT.

The V call is TRBV23-1, the J call TRBJ2-7, with D possibly TRBD2 on 5 matching bases. TRBV23-1 counts as an open reading frame of uncertain function. V lost 4 bases, J lost 0 bases, and 16 bases lay in between. This CDR3 contains 16 residues. The chain's CDR3 is CASSPSEGLPSYEQYF. The CDR3 bases are TGCGCCAGCAGTCCTTCCGAGGGTCTACCCTCCTACGAGCAGTACTTC.

This clone has just a few counts. This chain connects TRBV7-9 to TRBJ1-4; D may be TRBD1 (6 bases). CDR1 SEHNR and CDR2 FQNEAQ come from the germline V gene (reference sequence). This CDR3 is 15 amino acids long. V lost 2 bases and J 3 bases, leaving 10 bases between the germline ends. This CDR3 is CASSLLGQANEKLFF. CDR3 bases: TGTGCCAGCAGCTTATTGGGACAAGCTAATGAAAAACTGTTTTTT.

The rearrangement uses TRBV2 and TRBJ1-2, with a possible D match to TRBD1 (5 bases). The CDR3 is 15 residues long. Per the germline V gene, CDR1 is SNHLY and CDR2 is FYNNEI. V gave up 7 bases and J gave up 10 bases, with 25 bases separating them. The CDR3 spells CASITGDLRISSYTF. The CDR3 DNA follows: TGTGCCAGCATTACAGGCGATCTGCGCATTAGTTCCTACACCTTC.

The chain carries TRBV18 and TRBJ1-4, with 8 bases matching TRBD1. This CDR3 contains 15 residues. Germline trimming cut 4 bases from V and 1 base from J; bases unmatched to any gene: 2. Germline CDR1 and CDR2: KGHSH and LQKENI. The chain's CDR3 is CASSLGQGTNEKLFF. CDR3 bases: TGTGCCAGCTCACTCGGACAGGGAACTAATGAAAAACTGTTTTTT.

The V call is TRBV7-9, the J call TRBJ2-2, with 8 bases lining up with TRBD2. After removal of 5 bases from V and 6 bases from J, the junction contained 11 bases not matched to a gene. The CDR3 runs 16 residues. Germline values: CDR1 SEHNR, CDR2 FQNEAQ (reference sequence). The CDR3: CASSPPSGRKSGELFF. The DNA of the CDR3 is TGTGCCAGCAGCCCACCGAGCGGGAGAAAGTCCGGGGAGCTGTTTTTT.

This clone was detected only a few times. This rearrangement joins TRBV3-1 (or the pseudogene TRBV3-2) to TRBJ2-5; TRBD1 matches 7 bases. The CDR3 is 15 residues long. The ends lost 3 bases at V and 5 bases at J; junction bases unmatched: 9. From germline, CDR1 is LGHDT and CDR2 YNNKEL (reference sequence). The DNA of the CDR3 is TGTGCCAGCAGCCACGCAAACAGGGGTAGTGAGACCCAGTACTTC. Its translation is CASSHANRGSETQYF.

The gene calls are TRBV19 and TRBJ1-1; no definite D call. In germline, CDR1 is LNHDA, CDR2 SQIVND (reference sequence). CDR3 length equals 15 residues. V lost 1 base and J 7 bases, leaving 16 bases between the germline ends. The CDR3 reads CASSIVAGRIIEAFF. The CDR3 coding sequence is TGTGCCAGTAGTATAGTTGCGGGTCGGATAATTGAAGCTTTCTTT.

The V and J genes are TRBV6-1 and TRBJ1-2; D is ambiguous. Trimming removed 0 bases at V and 4 bases at J, with 6 bases between. Germline CDR1 and CDR2: MNHNS and SASEGT. The CDR3 extends over 13 amino acids. The CDR3 nucleotides are TGTGCCAGCAGTGAAGCAGGAGGCTATGGCTACACCTTC. Amino acid sequence: CASSEAGGYGYTF.

This chain uses TRBV25-1 with TRBJ1-2; D uncertain. V lost 1 base, J lost 8 bases, and 17 bases lay in between. Germline loops: CDR1 MGHDK, CDR2 SYGVNS. This CDR3 has 15 residues. The CDR3 DNA sequence: TGTGCCAGCAGTGAATTTCGTATGGCAGAATCCGGCTACACCTTC. It encodes CASSEFRMAESGYTF.

In this sample, this clone turned up a few times. V is TRBV6-5 and J is TRBJ1-4; D unresolved. With 8 bases removed from V and 13 bases from J, the gap between germline ends came to 20 bases. This CDR3 has 13 amino acids. CDR1 and CDR2 (germline): MNHEY, SVGAGI. Written as DNA, the CDR3 is TGTGCCAGCCTGGACTATTCCCCCATCGGACTGTTTTTT. Protein: CASLDYSPIGLFF.

The chain combines TRBV19 with TRBJ2-1; D might be TRBD2 (6 bases). CDR1 is LNHDA, CDR2 SQIVND, per germline (reference sequence). Trimming cost V 3 bases and J 13 bases, with 16 bases left between them. The CDR3 extends over 13 amino acids. The CDR3 reads CASSIGGRISQFF. The CDR3 DNA reads as TGTGCCAGTAGTATTGGTGGGAGGATTAGTCAGTTCTTC.

The rearrangement links TRBV5-1 to TRBJ1-2; a weak D match, TRBD1 (6 bases). This CDR3 has 13 amino acids. Germline assignment: CDR1 SGHRS and CDR2 YFSETQ. The V and J ends lost 2 bases and 6 bases respectively, with 11 bases between them. This CDR3 is CASSFLAGDGYTF. CDR3 DNA: TGCGCCAGCAGCTTTTTGGCAGGGGATGGCTACACCTTC.

The chain combines TRBV28 with TRBJ2-7; 8 bases align to TRBD2. The CDR3 has 13 residues. CDR1 and CDR2 (germline): MDHEN, SYDVKM. V was pared by 9 bases and J by 7 bases, with 11 bases of the junction left unmatched. The CDR3 region has the DNA TGTGCCAGTGGGGGTAGCGGGAAGCGGGAGCAGTACTTC. This sequence encodes CASGGSGKREQYF.